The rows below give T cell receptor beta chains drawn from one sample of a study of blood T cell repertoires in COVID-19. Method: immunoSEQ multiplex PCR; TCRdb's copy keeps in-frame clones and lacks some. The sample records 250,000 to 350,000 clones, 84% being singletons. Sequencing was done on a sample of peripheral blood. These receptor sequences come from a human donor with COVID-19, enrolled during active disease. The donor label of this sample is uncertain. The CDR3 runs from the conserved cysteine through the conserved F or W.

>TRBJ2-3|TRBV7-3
CASSAIPSESTDTQYF
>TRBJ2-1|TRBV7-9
CASSSSGTSGSNEQFF
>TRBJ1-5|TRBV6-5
CASSPGAASNQPQHF
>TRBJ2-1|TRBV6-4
CASSDGLAGGDDEQFF
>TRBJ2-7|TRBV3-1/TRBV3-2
CASSQDFEVYEQYF
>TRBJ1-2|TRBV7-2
CASSLQGGEVYLGYGYTF
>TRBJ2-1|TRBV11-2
CASSFSIVAGGPLDEQFF
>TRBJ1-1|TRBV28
CASSETGVDTEAFF
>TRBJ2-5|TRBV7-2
CASSLALGGGGGTQYF
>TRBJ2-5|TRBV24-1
CATSDTRTGPETQYF
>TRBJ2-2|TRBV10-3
CASKGDLTGELFF
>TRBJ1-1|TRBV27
CASSAGQWVNTEAFF
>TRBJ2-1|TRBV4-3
CASSQDAGSSYNEQFF
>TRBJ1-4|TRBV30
CAWSTSRVSGEKLFF
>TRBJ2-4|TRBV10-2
CASSESDRGGRRYF
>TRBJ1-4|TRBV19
CASSITATNEKLFF
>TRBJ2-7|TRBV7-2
CASSLLSSGSYEQYF
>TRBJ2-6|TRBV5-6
CASRLGANVLTF
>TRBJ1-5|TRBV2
CASSVGTGGGQPQHF
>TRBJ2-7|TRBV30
CAWTDTYEQYF
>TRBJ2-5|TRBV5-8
CASSLVGAPVRETQYF
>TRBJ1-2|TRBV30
CAWSVLRSYGYTF
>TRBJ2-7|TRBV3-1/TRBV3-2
CASSQDQGTGGYF
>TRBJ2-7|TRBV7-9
CASSLTSGPSYEQYF
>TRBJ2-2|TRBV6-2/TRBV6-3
CASSYSRDRGVTGELFF
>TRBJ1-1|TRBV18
CASSPAGQNTEAFF
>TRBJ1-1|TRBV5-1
CASSPLSTGKNTEAFF
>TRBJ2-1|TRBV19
CASSLRGYNEQFF
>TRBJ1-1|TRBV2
CASSDPQGGEGVLNTEAFF
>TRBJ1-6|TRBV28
CASSLSGEVSPLHF
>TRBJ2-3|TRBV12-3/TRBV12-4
CASSLGPRDTQYF
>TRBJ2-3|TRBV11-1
CASSAGIGGSTDTQYF
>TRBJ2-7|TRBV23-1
CASSQSTRLRDRGVFF
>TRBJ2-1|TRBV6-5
CASMGTGGHNEQFF
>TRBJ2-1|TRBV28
CASSFRHRGAYNEQFF
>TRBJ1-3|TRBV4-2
CASSQTGGRAGNTIYF
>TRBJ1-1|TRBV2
CASSFEKTEAFF
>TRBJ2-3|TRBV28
CASIASGMDTQYF
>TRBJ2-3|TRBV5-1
CASSAGRTPQVTDTQYF
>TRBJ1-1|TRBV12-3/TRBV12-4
CASPRGGDTEAFF
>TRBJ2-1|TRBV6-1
CASSEESYGYNEQFF
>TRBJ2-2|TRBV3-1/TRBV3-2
CASSQVIPGNTGELFF
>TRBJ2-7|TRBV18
CASSPLGQDNEQYF
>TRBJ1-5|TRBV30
CAWGDRENQPQHF
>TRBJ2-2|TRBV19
CASTLQGANTGELFF
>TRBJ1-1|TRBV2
CASSEQGQGEAFF
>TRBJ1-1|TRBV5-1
CASSLAGQGANTEAFF
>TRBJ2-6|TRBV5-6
CASSLAGYRAGANVLTF
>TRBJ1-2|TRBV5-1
CASSFGQDPSNYGYTF
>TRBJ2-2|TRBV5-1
CASSWTSGRADGELFF
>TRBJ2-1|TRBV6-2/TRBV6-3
CASSYLRSAEQFF
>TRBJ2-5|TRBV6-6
CASSYRGGSKETQYF
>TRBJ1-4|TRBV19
CASSGQREKLFF
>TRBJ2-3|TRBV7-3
CASSLSPADTQYF
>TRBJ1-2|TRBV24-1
CATSEPIGGSYTF
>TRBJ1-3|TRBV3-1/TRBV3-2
CASSQFTSSGNTIYF
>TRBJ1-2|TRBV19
CASSIGRGGSDGYTF
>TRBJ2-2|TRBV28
CASSLGSPTGELFF
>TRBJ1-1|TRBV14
CASSQDLVQGEAFF
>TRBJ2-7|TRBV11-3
CASSQFRGSGSHEQYF